The 25 T cell receptor beta chains in this list originate from one sample, sequenced in a study of blood T cells in healthy people across ages (dated by TCRdb to 2013 to 2016). Library construction relied on 5' RACE. Sequencing was carried out with an Illumina HiSeq 2500. The second PCR ran for about 7 to 11 cycles and used a J-beta primer mix along with a sample-barcoded 5' primer. TCRdb reanalyzed the raw reads on its own, using fastp at Q25 for trimming and MiXCR for clone calling, and kept in-frame beta chains. Rows with one shared CDR3 protein collapse into an entry with the most common genes and DNA. For this sample the table gives about 760,000 distinct CDR3 sequences, of which around 25% were detected only once. 9% to 9.5% of the sample is held by the ten biggest clonotypes. The same sample was also used in a study of T cells of mothers and their children.

The sample taken for sequencing was blood. Receptors were obtained from a boy aged 5-17 years in good health.

Concerning this clonotype: The junction shows a germline mismatch at one end, possibly a read error. The chain recombines TRBV19 with TRBJ2-3, with 9 bases fitting TRBD2. CDR1 LNHDA and CDR2 SQIVND come from the germline V gene (reference sequence). This CDR3 contains 14 residues. The CDR3 DNA is TGTGCCAGTAGTATGGGACTAGCCGCAGATACGCGGTATTTT. Amino acids: CASSMGLAADTRYF.

The rearrangement links TRBV6-5 to TRBJ2-7; D gene uncertain. Germline V gene sequence: CDR1 MNHEY, CDR2 SVGAGI. V shed 3 bases and J shed 2 bases, with 11 bases lying between them. This CDR3 contains 14 residues. The CDR3 sequence: CASSYWRIPYEQYF. CDR3 nucleotides: TGTGCCAGCAGTTATTGGCGGATCCCCTACGAGCAGTACTTC.

The chain couples TRBV3-1 to TRBJ1-1; D gene unclear. The germline V and J ends were trimmed by 0 bases and 0 bases, with 8 bases remaining between them. CDR1 LGHDT and CDR2 YNNKEL come from the germline V gene (reference sequence). The CDR3 has 15 residues. The CDR3 DNA reads as TGTGCCAGCAGCCAAGAGGCCGGAATGAACACTGAAGCTTTCTTT. Amino acid sequence: CASSQEAGMNTEAFF.

The gene calls are TRBV4-3 and TRBJ1-1; unclear D gene. Germline V gene lookup returns CDR1 LGHNA and CDR2 YSLEER. The CDR3 runs to 15 residues. Trimming left V 0 bases short and J 4 bases short, with 12 bases between. In DNA form, the CDR3 reads TGCGCCAGCAGCCAAGATATGGGATTGGGCACTGAAGCTTTCTTT. It specifies CASSQDMGLGTEAFF.

The chain uses TRBV6-1 and TRBJ1-5, with TRBD1 matching 9 bases. This CDR3 has 18 residues. Germline V gene lookup returns CDR1 MNHNS and CDR2 SASEGT. The V segment lost 8 bases and the J segment 2 bases; nucleotides outside the gene matches: 16. Here the CDR3 reads CASYVLGQGLMGNQPQHF. DNA for the CDR3: TGTGCCAGCTACGTTTTGGGACAGGGCTTGATGGGCAATCAGCCCCAGCATTTT.

The chain joins TRBV29-1 to TRBJ2-5; 9 bases match TRBD1. V gave up 3 bases and J gave up 0 bases; unmatched junction bases: 5. The V gene's germline CDR1 is SQVTM and CDR2 ANQGSEA. This CDR3 region has 15 residues. In DNA, the CDR3 is TGCAGCGTTGATGAGGGACAGGGATACCAAGAGACCCAGTACTTC. Its translation: CSVDEGQGYQETQYF.

J is TRBJ1-1 and V is TRBV20-1; no clear D gene. There are 12 residues in the CDR3. V was clipped by 5 bases and J by 7 bases, with 14 bases between them. Germline lookup yields CDR1 DFQATT and CDR2 SNEGSKA (reference sequence). The DNA for the CDR3 is TGCAGTGCTTCCCCCCGGGGATTTGAAGCTTTCTTT. It encodes CSASPRGFEAFF.

The chain is built from TRBV9 and TRBJ2-2, with 7 bases aligning to TRBD1. There are 17 residues in the CDR3. Germline V gene data show CDR1 as SGDLS and CDR2 as YYNGEE. Unmatched junction bases numbered 11, after V lost 0 bases and J lost 6 bases. The CDR3 is CASSVDDGTAQAGELFF. The CDR3 region has the DNA TGTGCCAGCAGCGTAGACGACGGGACAGCCCAAGCCGGGGAGCTGTTTTTT.

The chain recombines TRBV4-1 with TRBJ2-7; a possible D gene is TRBD2 (5 bases). V dropped 0 bases and J dropped 0 bases, with 9 bases sitting between them. CDR1 is MGHRA and CDR2 is YSYEKL in the germline V gene. The CDR3 runs 15 residues. As DNA, the CDR3 is TGCGCCAGCAGCCAAGACTGGGAGAACTCCTACGAGCAGTACTTC. As protein: CASSQDWENSYEQYF.

This clonotype has only a few counts. The V and J genes are TRBV7-2 and TRBJ2-1; tentatively, D is TRBD1 (5 bases). The J call may be faulty, since TRBJ2-5 better matches the DNA end. The CDR3 extends over 14 amino acids. CDR1 and CDR2 from the germline V gene are SGHTA and FQGNSA. The CDR3 region is CASSRGAAKETQYF. In DNA, the CDR3 is TGTGCCAGCAGTCGTGGGGCAGCGAAAGAGACCCAGTACTTC.

There are a few counts of this clonotype. The chain links TRBV24-1 to TRBJ2-5; TRBD1 aligns across 10 bases. The DNA end lines up better with TRBJ2-1; the J call may be wrong. The CDR3 runs to 15 residues. CDR1 is KGHDR, CDR2 SFDVKD, per germline. This CDR3 reads CATSAPGTGAVEQFF. In nucleotides, the CDR3 is TGTGCCACCAGTGCTCCGGGGACAGGGGCGGTTGAGCAGTTCTTC.

V gene TRBV11-2 combines with J gene TRBJ1-1; perhaps TRBD1 as D (6 bases). Per germline, CDR1 SGHAT and CDR2 FQNNGV. The V end was cut by 0 bases, the J end by 1 base, with 21 bases between. The length of the CDR3 is 19 residues. CDR3 nucleotides: TGTGCCAGCAGCTTAGATAGTGGCAGGGGACGGGCGAGGAACACTGAAGCTTTCTTT. Translated: CASSLDSGRGRARNTEAFF.

The rearrangement links TRBV7-2 to TRBJ2-3; D is unclear. The CDR3 sequence is 14 residues long. Trimming cost V 5 bases and J 4 bases, with 13 bases left between them. From germline, CDR1 is SGHTA and CDR2 FQGNSA. The CDR3 reads CASSPPSRADTQYF. The CDR3 DNA is TGTGCCAGCAGCCCACCCTCGCGCGCAGATACGCAGTATTTT.

This clonotype has a handful of counts. The chain carries TRBV5-1 and TRBJ2-3; the match to TRBD2 covers 7 bases. This CDR3 contains 16 residues. Germline V gives CDR1 SGHRS, CDR2 YFSETQ. J gave up 4 bases and V 0 bases, and 8 bases lay outside the gene matches. CDR3 residues: CASSLVSGGSPDTQYF. As DNA, the CDR3 is TGCGCCAGCAGCTTGGTTTCTGGCGGGAGCCCAGATACGCAGTATTTT.

This clonotype was observed a few times. The missing conserved phenylalanine or tryptophan at the end of this CDR3 makes a read error likely. This chain uses TRBV7-9 with TRBJ2-1, with TRBD2 matching over 7 bases. Germline V gives CDR1 SEHNR, CDR2 FQNEAQ (reference sequence). This CDR3 region has 12 residues. The chain's CDR3 is CASSLADNEQFS. The CDR3 nucleotides are TGCGCCAGCAGCCTAGCGGACAATGAGCAGTTCTCC.

This clonotype showed up just a few times. J is TRBJ2-5 and V is TRBV9; D possibly uses TRBD1 or TRBD2 (5 bases each). With the DNA end fitting TRBJ2-7 better, the J assignment may be wrong. CDR3 length equals 14 residues. Germline loops: CDR1 SGDLS, CDR2 YYNGEE. CDR3 DNA sequence: TGTGCCAGCAGCGCGGCCGGGACGTTCAACGAGCAGTACTTC. Translated: CASSAAGTFNEQYF.

The genes are TRBV7-9 and TRBJ2-7, with D uncertain. The J call is uncertain, as TRBJ2-5 better fits the DNA end. The germline V gene has CDR1 SEHNR and CDR2 FQNEAQ (reference sequence). This CDR3 comprises 16 residues. The CDR3 is CASSFILDGSQETQYF. The CDR3 region has the DNA TGTGCCAGCAGCTTCATTTTGGACGGGTCCCAAGAGACCCAGTACTTC.

The rearrangement joins TRBV11-2 to TRBJ2-7; D is unresolved. Germline assignment: CDR1 SGHAT and CDR2 FQNNGV. The CDR3 runs 16 residues. Between the trimmed V and J ends, which lost 2 bases and 2 bases, there was a span of 16 bases. CDR3 DNA sequence: TGTGCCAGCAGCTTAACGGGCCGGACGGTAACCTACGAGCAGTACTTC. As protein: CASSLTGRTVTYEQYF.

Only a few counts were recorded for this clonotype. The rearrangement uses TRBV2 and TRBJ2-1, with 10 bases lining up with TRBD2. In germline, CDR1 is SNHLY, CDR2 FYNNEI. J gave up 0 bases and V 6 bases, and 5 bases lay outside the gene matches. This CDR3 comprises 16 residues. The CDR3 region is CASRFPSGSSYNEQFF. The CDR3, as DNA: TGTGCCAGCAGGTTTCCTAGCGGGAGCTCCTACAATGAGCAGTTCTTC.

This chain links TRBV7-9 with TRBJ2-3; 12 nucleotides agree with TRBD1. CDR1 and CDR2 (germline): SEHNR, FQNEAQ (reference sequence). Trimming took 5 bases from V and 6 from J; bases not matched to a gene: 6. The CDR3 totals 15 residues. CDR3 in amino acids: CASSPGQGARDTQYF. The CDR3 DNA sequence: TGTGCCAGCAGCCCGGGACAGGGGGCTCGGGATACGCAGTATTTT. Based on the CDR3 plus reference TRBV7-9 and TRBJ2-3, the full variable domain is DTGVSQNPRHKITKRGQNVTFRCDPISEHNRLYWYRQTLGQGPEFLTYFQNEAQLEKSRLLSDRFSAERPKGSFSTLEIQRTEQGDSAMYLCASSPGQGARDTQYFGPGTRLTVL.

This clonotype was seen more than once but under ten times. The CDR3 sequence: CASSELGQGIETQYF. The CDR3 nucleotides read TGTGCCAGCAGTGAACTTGGACAGGGCATAGAGACCCAGTACTTC. V is TRBV2 and J is TRBJ2-7, with 8 bases lining up with TRBD1. The J call is in doubt because the DNA end fits TRBJ2-5 better. The CDR3 consists of 15 residues. Germline CDR1 SNHLY, CDR2 FYNNEI.

J is TRBJ2-3 and V is TRBV6-9, with 7 bases lining up with TRBD2. This CDR3 is 16 amino acids long. J gave up 5 bases and V 5 bases, and 13 bases lay outside the gene matches. Germline V lookup: CDR1 MNHGY, CDR2 SVAAGI. CDR3 DNA sequence: TGTGCCAGCAGTGACTCAGCGGGACCGAGGGGAGATACGCAGTATTTT. This gives the protein CASSDSAGPRGDTQYF.

The sample holds a few counts of this clonotype. This rearrangement joins TRBV5-6 to TRBJ1-2, with D hard to call. Germline CDR1 reads SGHDT; CDR2 reads YYEEEE. Between the trimmed V and J ends, which lost 0 bases and 14 bases, there was a span of 14 bases. CDR3 length: 12 amino acids. CDR3 sequence: CASSLEVEGRTF. CDR3 nucleotides: TGTGCCAGCAGCTTGGAGGTGGAGGGAAGGACCTTC.

This clonotype was detected only a few times. CDR3 region: CASSNYGTGGTYEQYF. The CDR3, as DNA: TGTGCCAGCAGCAACTACGGGACAGGAGGGACCTACGAGCAGTACTTC. This chain connects TRBV6-2 or TRBV6-3 to TRBJ2-5; 8 positions match TRBD1. The J call may be incorrect, as the DNA end agrees better with TRBJ2-7. Germline CDR1 and CDR2: MNHEY and SVGEGT. This CDR3 is built from 16 residues.

This clonotype was observed a few times. The chain uses TRBV3-1 and TRBJ2-3, with 7 bases fitting TRBD1. Unmatched junction bases numbered 9, after V lost 5 bases and J lost 1 base. The CDR3 extends over 16 amino acids. CDR1 and CDR2 (germline): LGHDT, YNNKEL (reference sequence). Here the CDR3 DNA reads TGTGCCAGCAGCACCCGGACAGGAGAGGGCACAGATACGCAGTATTTT. This encodes CASSTRTGEGTDTQYF.